One and the same sample provided the 22 T cell receptor beta chains below, sequenced in a study of cytomegalovirus exposure and HLA in healthy donors. The PCR contained 60 Vbeta and 13 Jbeta primers. Using immunoSEQ multiplex PCR, the repertoire was profiled, and TCRdb retains in-frame clones only, with some absent. This sample has about 67,000 clones, with about three quarters found just once. Sample: PBMCs. The receptors originated from a man aged 35 to 55 in good health and CMV-seronegative.

The chain combines TRBV19 with TRBJ2-7, with D perhaps matching TRBD1 (7 bases). Trimming left V 5 bases short and J 5 bases short, with 10 bases between. CDR1 is LNHDA and CDR2 is SQIVND in the germline V gene (reference sequence). The CDR3 extends over 12 amino acids. The CDR3 region is CASSQGGNEQYF. DNA for the CDR3: TGTGCCAGTAGTCAGGGGGGAAACGAGCAGTACTTC. The entire variable domain, with the rest obtained from reference TRBV19 and TRBJ2-7, is as follows: DGGITQSPKYLFRKEGQNVTLSCEQNLNHDAMYWYRQDPGQGLRLIYYSQIVNDFQKGDIAEGYSVSREKKESFPLTVTSAQKNPTAFYLCASSQGGNEQYFGPGTRLTVT.

This clone was picked up a small number of times. This rearrangement joins TRBV27 to TRBJ2-2, with no clear D. V lost 7 bases and J lost 3, with 9 bases in between. This CDR3 region has 13 residues. Per germline, CDR1 MNHEY and CDR2 SMNVEV (reference sequence). The CDR3 here is CASTFIDTGELFF. CDR3 DNA: TGTGCCAGCACCTTTATAGACACCGGGGAGCTGTTTTTT.

The chain is built from TRBV18 and TRBJ1-4; 12 bases are a match to TRBD1. CDR3 length: 20 amino acids. Unmatched junction bases numbered 12, after V lost 2 bases and J lost 2 bases. Germline CDR1 KGHSH, CDR2 LQKENI. The CDR3 spells CASSPSSGQGAVGTNEKLFF. CDR3 DNA sequence: TGTGCCAGCTCACCATCGTCGGGACAGGGGGCTGTAGGCACTAATGAAAAACTGTTTTTT.

The chain joins TRBV27 to TRBJ2-3, with 8 bases matching TRBD1. This CDR3 spans 14 amino acids. Trimming cost V 6 bases and J 5 bases; bases outside gene matches: 7. Germline V gene lookup returns CDR1 MNHEY and CDR2 SMNVEV (reference sequence). CDR3 sequence reads: CASRVQGAQDTQYF. In nucleotides, the CDR3 is TGTGCCAGCAGAGTTCAGGGGGCGCAAGATACGCAGTATTTT.

This chain joins TRBV12-5 and TRBJ2-5; 8 positions match TRBD1. The CDR3 runs to 15 residues. Germline V gene lookup returns CDR1 LGHNT and CDR2 FRNRAP. J gave up 5 bases and V 2 bases, and 7 bases lay outside the gene matches. CDR3 residues: CASGLTGGPSETQYF. The CDR3 nucleotides read TGTGCTAGTGGTTTGACAGGGGGACCCTCCGAGACCCAGTACTTC.

This clone was found a few times. The chain uses TRBV7-8 and TRBJ1-1; weak D call: TRBD1 (6 bases). Trimming removed 5 bases at V and 0 bases at J, with 13 bases between. Germline V lookup: CDR1 SGHVS, CDR2 FQNEAQ. The CDR3 length is 15 residues. The CDR3, as DNA: TGTGCCAGCAGCCCCCAAGGACAGTTGAACACTGAAGCTTTCTTT. Translating it yields CASSPQGQLNTEAFF.

The V call is TRBV28, the J call TRBJ1-1, with D maybe TRBD1 (5 bases). This CDR3 contains 15 residues. CDR1 and CDR2 (germline): MDHEN, SYDVKM. The germline V and J ends were trimmed by 6 bases and 4 bases, with 18 bases remaining between them. This CDR3 is CASSPPGPGGTEAFF. Here the CDR3 DNA reads TGTGCCAGCAGCCCACCGGGACCGGGGGGCACTGAAGCTTTCTTT.

The chain employs TRBV6-1 and TRBJ1-1; TRBD1 agrees at 7 bases. The V segment lost 7 bases and the J segment 0 bases; nucleotides outside the gene matches: 2. The germline CDR1 and CDR2 sequences are MNHNS and SASEGT. The CDR3 loop spans 13 amino acids. The CDR3 DNA sequence: TGTGCCAGCAAAGGGACAGTGAACACTGAAGCTTTCTTT. This translates into CASKGTVNTEAFF.

This chain links TRBV6-1 with TRBJ1-1, with 10 nucleotides matching TRBD1. The CDR3 length is 14 residues. V was clipped by 6 bases and J by 4 bases; unmatched bases: 5. Germline loops: CDR1 MNHNS, CDR2 SASEGT. The CDR3 loop is CASSQTGGSTEAFF. CDR3 in DNA: TGTGCCAGCAGCCAGACAGGGGGCTCCACTGAAGCTTTCTTT.

The gene calls are TRBV14 and TRBJ2-1, with D possibly being TRBD2 (5 bases). The germline CDR1 and CDR2 sequences are SGHDN and FVKESK. Trimming removed 4 bases from V and 8 bases from J, with 6 bases in between. CDR3 length: 11 residues. CDR3 loop: CASSLRDEQFF. The DNA for the CDR3 is TGTGCCAGCAGCCTGCGGGATGAGCAGTTCTTC.

This chain links TRBV27 with TRBJ2-7; 7 bases are a match to TRBD2. This CDR3 contains 14 residues. V shed 0 bases and J 6 bases; nucleotides not matched to a gene: 5. The V gene's germline CDR1 is MNHEY and CDR2 SMNVEV (reference sequence). The CDR3, as DNA: TGTGCCAGCAGTTTATCGTGGGGAGGGGCCGAGCAGTACTTC. It encodes CASSLSWGGAEQYF.

V and J are TRBV10-1 and TRBJ1-5, with D maybe TRBD1 (6 bases). The CDR3 contains 13 residues. V lost 11 bases and J 7 bases, leaving 18 bases between the germline ends. The germline V gene encodes CDR1 WNHNN and CDR2 SYGVQD (reference sequence). In DNA, the CDR3 is TGCGCCCGGGAAACAGGGTCGGGCCAGCCCCAGCATTTT. It translates to CARETGSGQPQHF.

CDR3 DNA: TGTGCCAGCAGCTTAGTAGGGGGAGGGCCCTTCTACGAGCAGTACTTC. Residues: CASSLVGGGPFYEQYF. The chain has TRBV7-8 and TRBJ2-7, with D tentatively TRBD2 (7 bases). The CDR3 sequence is 16 residues long. Germline-derived CDR1 and CDR2 are SGHVS and FQNEAQ. The ends were cut back, 1 base at V and 3 bases at J, with 16 bases in the middle.

This chain connects TRBV4-1 to TRBJ2-3, with a weak D call TRBD1 (5 bases). CDR1 is MGHRA and CDR2 is YSYEKL in the germline V gene. Trimming took off 0 bases at V and 1 base at J, with 11 bases between the two ends. The CDR3 spans 16 residues. The CDR3 sequence: CASSQDGQGRTDTQYF. Here the CDR3 DNA reads TGCGCCAGCAGCCAAGATGGGCAGGGCCGCACAGATACGCAGTATTTT.

This rearrangement joins TRBV2 to TRBJ2-3; 7 positions match TRBD2. The V gene's germline CDR1 is SNHLY and CDR2 FYNNEI. Trimming removed 11 bases from V and 3 bases from J; junction bases left unmatched: 14. The CDR3 is 15 residues long. The CDR3 DNA is TGTGCCGGCATGAGCAACGGGGGGTTGACAGATACGCAGTATTTT. Translation: CAGMSNGGLTDTQYF.

This clone has just a few counts. The chain links TRBV5-6 to TRBJ2-7; D is undetermined. The CDR3 loop spans 15 amino acids. Germline values: CDR1 SGHDT, CDR2 YYEEEE. V lost 2 bases and J lost 3, with 15 bases in between. The chain's CDR3 is CASSLTLDKDYEQYF. CDR3 bases: TGTGCCAGCAGCTTAACCCTTGACAAGGACTACGAGCAGTACTTC.

The gene calls are TRBV5-1 and TRBJ2-3; D is undetermined. V was pared by 3 bases and J by 5 bases, with 13 bases between. Germline V CDR1 and CDR2: SGHRS, YFSETQ. CDR3 length: 14 residues. The CDR3 protein is CASSSRGEGDTQYF. The CDR3 DNA follows: TGCGCCAGCAGCTCCAGAGGCGAAGGAGATACGCAGTATTTT. The whole variable domain, remainder taken from reference TRBV5-1 and TRBJ2-3, is KAGVTQTPRYLIKTRGQQVTLSCSPISGHRSVSWYQQTPGQGLQFLFEYFSETQRNKGNFPGRFSGRQFSNSRSEMNVSTLELGDSALYLCASSSRGEGDTQYFGPGTRLTVL.

V usage is TRBV7-3 and J usage is TRBJ2-5; TRBD1 matches at 9 bases. CDR3 length: 15 amino acids. The V gene end was trimmed by 4 bases and the J gene end by 5 bases; junction bases not matched to a gene: 8. Per the germline V gene, CDR1 is SGHTA and CDR2 is FQGTGA. The CDR3 region is CASSSTGGLWETQYF. The DNA for the CDR3 is TGTGCCAGCAGCTCCACAGGGGGCCTGTGGGAGACCCAGTACTTC.

This chain links TRBV5-1 with TRBJ2-7, with TRBD1 matching over 9 bases. Trimming took 0 bases from V and 3 from J; bases not matched to a gene: 4. Looked up from germline, CDR1 is SGHRS and CDR2 is YFSETQ. The CDR3 has 15 amino acids. CDR3 nucleotide sequence: TGCGCCAGCAGCTTGGATCCGGGACAGGGCTACGAGCAGTACTTC. Translation: CASSLDPGQGYEQYF. The full variable domain, rest sourced from reference TRBV5-1 and TRBJ2-7, is KAGVTQTPRYLIKTRGQQVTLSCSPISGHRSVSWYQQTPGQGLQFLFEYFSETQRNKGNFPGRFSGRQFSNSRSEMNVSTLELGDSALYLCASSLDPGQGYEQYFGPGTRLTVT.

Comment on this clone: Compared with germline, one end of the junction differs, possibly owing to a read error. This sequence joins TRBV7-9 and TRBJ1-4; weak D call: TRBD1 (5 bases). The germline gives CDR1 SEHNR, CDR2 FQNEAQ (reference sequence). There are 18 residues in the CDR3. The CDR3 bases are TGTTCCAGCAGCTTAGAAACGTGGGGCGCGAAGTACGGTGAAAAACTGTTTTTT. Encoded protein: CSSSLETWGAKYGEKLFF.

V and J are TRBV7-2 and TRBJ2-7; TRBD1 agrees at 7 bases. The CDR3 consists of 15 residues. CDR1 is SGHTA and CDR2 is FQGNSA in the germline V gene. Trimming took 1 base from V and 0 from J; bases not matched to a gene: 3. Here the CDR3 DNA reads TGTGCCAGCAGCTTAGTAGGGGGCTCCTCCTACGAGCAGTACTTC. Translation: CASSLVGGSSYEQYF. Filled out from reference TRBV7-2 and TRBJ2-7, the complete variable domain reads GAGVSQSPSNKVTEKGKDVELRCDPISGHTALYWYRQSLGQGLEFLIYFQGNSAPDKSGLPSDRFSAERTGGSVSTLTIQRTQQEDSAVYLCASSLVGGSSYEQYFGPGTRLTVT.

The chain couples TRBV19 to TRBJ2-1; TRBD2 might be the D (5 bases). The CDR3 covers 15 residues. CDR1 and CDR2 (germline): LNHDA, SQIVND (reference sequence). The V end was cut by 8 bases, the J end by 8 bases, with 22 bases between. The CDR3 sequence is CASVGPGKGRDEQFF. CDR3 nucleotide sequence: TGTGCCAGTGTAGGGCCGGGAAAGGGTAGGGATGAGCAGTTCTTC. Complete variable domain (other parts from reference TRBV19 and TRBJ2-1): DGGITQSPKYLFRKEGQNVTLSCEQNLNHDAMYWYRQDPGQGLRLIYYSQIVNDFQKGDIAEGYSVSREKKESFPLTVTSAQKNPTAFYLCASVGPGKGRDEQFFGPGTRLTVL.